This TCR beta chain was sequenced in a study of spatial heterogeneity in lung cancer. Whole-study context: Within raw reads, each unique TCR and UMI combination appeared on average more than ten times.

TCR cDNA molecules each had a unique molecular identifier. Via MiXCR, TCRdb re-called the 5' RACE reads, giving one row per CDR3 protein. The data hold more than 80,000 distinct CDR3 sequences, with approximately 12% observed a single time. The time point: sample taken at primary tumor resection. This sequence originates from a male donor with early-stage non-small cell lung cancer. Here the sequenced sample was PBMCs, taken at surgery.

The CDR3 reads CASSKERDRLFTDTQYF. The CDR3 region has the DNA TGTGCCAGCAGCAAAGAGAGGGACAGACTTTTCACAGATACGCAGTATTTT. The rearrangement joins TRBV21-1 to TRBJ2-3; the DNA was not used to check the table's D call, TRBD1. TRBV21-1 is described as a pseudogene. The CDR3 contains 17 residues.